A selection of T cell receptor beta chains follows, all from one sample in a study of shared T cell receptors in the human thymus. The repertoire was sequenced with immunoSEQ multiplex PCR; TCRdb's copy has only in-frame clones and lacks some. The sample records some 640,000 clones, 87% being singletons. These data are also associated with another study on human thymus T cells.

The specimen sequenced was thymocytes. The receptors stem from a boy less than two years old with a congenital heart defect. CDR3s leave out the opening cysteine and the closing phenylalanine or tryptophan. The D gene is left open where the match is weak.

V: TRBV27; J: TRBJ2-1; D: -; CDR3: ASGYDYSLF
V: TRBV30; J: TRBJ1-1; D: -; CDR3: AWSVRRQNTEAF
V: TRBV5-1; J: TRBJ2-1; D: -; CDR3: ASSFHTGTGSYNEQF
V: TRBV28; J: TRBJ2-1; D: TRBD2; CDR3: ASSPSPSGESEQF
V: TRBV14; J: TRBJ2-5; D: TRBD2; CDR3: ASSQEGTSGRGETQY
V: TRBV29-1; J: TRBJ2-1; D: TRBD2; CDR3: SVEFGLLAGEMDEQF
V: TRBV30; J: TRBJ1-3; D: -; CDR3: AWNILPRGFRTGNTIY
V: TRBV18; J: TRBJ1-2; D: TRBD1; CDR3: ASSRRDRGLDYGYT
V: TRBV5-1; J: TRBJ2-7; D: TRBD2; CDR3: ASRMSGRGFAYEQY
V: TRBV13; J: TRBJ1-2; D: TRBD1; CDR3: ASSFRDSSAVTNYGYT
V: TRBV6-4; J: TRBJ2-3; D: -; CDR3: ASREVVTQY
V: TRBV10-1; J: TRBJ2-5; D: -; CDR3: ASSEGQQETQY
V: TRBV6-5; J: TRBJ2-1; D: -; CDR3: ASSYATSSYNEQF
V: TRBV5-4; J: TRBJ1-3; D: -; CDR3: ASSFDPTYSGNTIY
V: TRBV29-1; J: TRBJ2-3; D: TRBD2; CDR3: SVEWNMTSGSCPDTQY
V: TRBV5-6; J: TRBJ1-3; D: TRBD1; CDR3: ASSLHLGTGDGNTIY
V: TRBV7-8; J: TRBJ1-5; D: -; CDR3: ASARDISNQPQH
V: TRBV21-1; J: TRBJ2-1; D: -; CDR3: ASYRGRCNEQF
V: TRBV7-2; J: TRBJ2-4; D: -; CDR3: ASSLGLAVAKNIQY
V: TRBV13; J: TRBJ1-2; D: TRBD1; CDR3: ASSFSLQGGGYT
V: TRBV14; J: TRBJ1-4; D: -; CDR3: ASSQRFREPTNEKLF
V: TRBV14; J: TRBJ1-2; D: -; CDR3: ASSPLEDGYT
V: TRBV29-1; J: TRBJ1-1; D: TRBD1; CDR3: SVVGWTGEDSGNTEAF
V: TRBV15; J: TRBJ1-1; D: -; CDR3: ATSSGKGEGNTEAF
V: TRBV4-2; J: TRBJ1-5; D: -; CDR3: ASSQQTGSNQPQH
V: TRBV7-8; J: TRBJ2-7; D: TRBD2; CDR3: ASSLTRTRHGTSDSYEQY
V: TRBV18; J: TRBJ2-2; D: -; CDR3: ASSPRREASTGELF